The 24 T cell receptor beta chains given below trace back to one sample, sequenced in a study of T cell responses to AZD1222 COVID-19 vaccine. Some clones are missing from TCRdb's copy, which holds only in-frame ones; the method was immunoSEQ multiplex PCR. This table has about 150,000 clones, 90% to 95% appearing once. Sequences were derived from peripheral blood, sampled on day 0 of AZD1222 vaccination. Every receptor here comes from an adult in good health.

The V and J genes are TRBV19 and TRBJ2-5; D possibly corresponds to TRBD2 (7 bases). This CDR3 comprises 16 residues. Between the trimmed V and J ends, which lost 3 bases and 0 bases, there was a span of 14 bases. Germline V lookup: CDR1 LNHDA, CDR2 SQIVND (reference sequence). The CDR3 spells CASSIYGGPDQETQYF. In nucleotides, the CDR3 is TGTGCCAGTAGTATTTACGGGGGGCCCGACCAAGAGACCCAGTACTTC.

CDR3 sequence reads: CASSERTGGGTNEKLFF. The CDR3 DNA is TGTGCCAGCAGCGAGAGGACAGGGGGCGGAACTAATGAAAAACTGTTTTTT. The chain has TRBV9 and TRBJ1-4; 11 nucleotides line up with TRBD1. The length of the CDR3 is 17 residues. Losses at the gene ends were 3 bases for V and 1 base for J; bases not matched to a gene: 5. The germline gives CDR1 SGDLS, CDR2 YYNGEE.

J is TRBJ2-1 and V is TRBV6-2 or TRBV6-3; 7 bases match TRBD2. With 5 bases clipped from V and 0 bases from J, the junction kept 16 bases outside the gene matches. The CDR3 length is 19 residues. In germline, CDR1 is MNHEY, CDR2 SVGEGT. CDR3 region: CASSRSLTRDYDSYNEQFF. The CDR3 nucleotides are TGTGCCAGCAGTCGCTCCTTGACTCGGGACTATGACTCCTACAATGAGCAGTTCTTC.

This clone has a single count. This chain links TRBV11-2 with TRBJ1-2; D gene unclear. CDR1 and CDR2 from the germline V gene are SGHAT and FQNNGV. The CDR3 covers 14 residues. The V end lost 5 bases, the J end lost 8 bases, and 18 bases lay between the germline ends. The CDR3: CASSPGLGLAGYTF. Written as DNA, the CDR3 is TGTGCCAGCAGCCCTGGACTCGGCCTCGCGGGCTACACCTTC.

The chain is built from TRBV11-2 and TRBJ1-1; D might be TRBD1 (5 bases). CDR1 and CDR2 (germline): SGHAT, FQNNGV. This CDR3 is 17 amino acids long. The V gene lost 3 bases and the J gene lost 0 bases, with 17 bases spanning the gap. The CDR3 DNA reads TGTGCCAGCAGCTTCGGGGGAATGCTCGGGGTGAACACTGAAGCTTTCTTT. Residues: CASSFGGMLGVNTEAFF.

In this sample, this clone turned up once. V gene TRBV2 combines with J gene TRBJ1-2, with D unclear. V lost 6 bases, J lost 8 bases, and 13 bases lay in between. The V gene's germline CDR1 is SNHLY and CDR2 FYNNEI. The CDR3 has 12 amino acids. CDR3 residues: CASRSRKEGYTF. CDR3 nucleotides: TGTGCCAGCAGGTCCAGGAAGGAGGGCTACACCTTC.

The CDR3 sequence is CASSVSNEQFF. The CDR3 DNA sequence: TGTGCCAGCAGCGTCTCGAATGAGCAGTTCTTC. This chain joins TRBV9 and TRBJ2-1; no definite D call. The V end was cut by 2 bases, the J end by 7 bases, with 4 bases between. Germline V gene sequence: CDR1 SGDLS, CDR2 YYNGEE. This CDR3 region has 11 residues.

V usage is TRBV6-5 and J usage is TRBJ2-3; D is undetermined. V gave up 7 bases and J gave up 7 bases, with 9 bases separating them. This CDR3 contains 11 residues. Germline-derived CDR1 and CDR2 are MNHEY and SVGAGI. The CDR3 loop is CASIRGNTQYF. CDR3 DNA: TGTGCCAGCATTAGAGGCAATACGCAGTATTTT.

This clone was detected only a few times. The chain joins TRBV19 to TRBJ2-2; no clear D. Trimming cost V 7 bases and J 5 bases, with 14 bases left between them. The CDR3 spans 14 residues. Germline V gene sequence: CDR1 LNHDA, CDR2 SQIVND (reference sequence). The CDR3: CASTGTAITGELFF. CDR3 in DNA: TGTGCCAGTACCGGTACGGCAATTACCGGGGAGCTGTTTTTT.

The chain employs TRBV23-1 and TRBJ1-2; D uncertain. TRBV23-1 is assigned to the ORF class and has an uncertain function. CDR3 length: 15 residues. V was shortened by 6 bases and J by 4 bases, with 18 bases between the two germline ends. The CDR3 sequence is CASSQDDFGLYGYTF. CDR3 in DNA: TGCGCCAGCAGCCAGGACGATTTTGGACTCTATGGCTACACCTTC.

The CDR3 is CASSQGWVGTGNNQPQHF. The CDR3 DNA reads as TGCGCCAGCAGCCAAGGTTGGGTGGGGACAGGGAACAATCAGCCCCAGCATTTT. The chain joins TRBV4-1 to TRBJ1-5; 9 bases are shared with TRBD1. The length of the CDR3 is 18 residues. V gave up 1 base and J gave up 3 bases; unmatched junction bases: 10. CDR1 and CDR2 (germline): MGHRA, YSYEKL.

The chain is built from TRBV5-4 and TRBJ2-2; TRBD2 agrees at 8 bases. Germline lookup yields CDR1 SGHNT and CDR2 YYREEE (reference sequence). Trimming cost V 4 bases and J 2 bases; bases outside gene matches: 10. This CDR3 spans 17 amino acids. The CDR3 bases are TGTGCCAGCAGCCGCTTTGGAGCGGGGGCCAACACCGGGGAGCTGTTTTTT. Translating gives CASSRFGAGANTGELFF.

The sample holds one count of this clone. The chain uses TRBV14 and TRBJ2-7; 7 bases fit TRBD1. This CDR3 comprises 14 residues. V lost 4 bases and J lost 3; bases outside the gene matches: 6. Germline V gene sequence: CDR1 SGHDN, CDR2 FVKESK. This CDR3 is CASSPRQGRYEQYF. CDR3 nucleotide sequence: TGTGCCAGCAGCCCCAGACAGGGTCGCTACGAGCAGTACTTC.

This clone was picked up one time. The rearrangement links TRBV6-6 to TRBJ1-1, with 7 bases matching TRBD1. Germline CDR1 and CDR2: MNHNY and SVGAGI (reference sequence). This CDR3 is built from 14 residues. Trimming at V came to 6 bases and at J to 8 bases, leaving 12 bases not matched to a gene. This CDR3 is CASRSRGIIPEAFF. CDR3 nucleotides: TGTGCCAGCAGGTCCAGGGGGATCATCCCAGAAGCTTTCTTT.

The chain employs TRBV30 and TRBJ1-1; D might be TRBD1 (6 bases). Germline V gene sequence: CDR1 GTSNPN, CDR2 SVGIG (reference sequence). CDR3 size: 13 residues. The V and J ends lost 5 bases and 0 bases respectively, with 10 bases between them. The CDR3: CAWGGQMNTEAFF. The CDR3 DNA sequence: TGTGCCTGGGGAGGACAGATGAACACTGAAGCTTTCTTT.

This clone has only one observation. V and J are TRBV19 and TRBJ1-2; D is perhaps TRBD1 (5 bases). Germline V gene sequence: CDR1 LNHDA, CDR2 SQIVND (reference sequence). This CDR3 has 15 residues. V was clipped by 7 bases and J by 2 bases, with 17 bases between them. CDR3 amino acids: CASIINGAGNYGYTF. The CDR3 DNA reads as TGTGCCAGTATTATTAACGGGGCAGGGAACTATGGCTACACCTTC.

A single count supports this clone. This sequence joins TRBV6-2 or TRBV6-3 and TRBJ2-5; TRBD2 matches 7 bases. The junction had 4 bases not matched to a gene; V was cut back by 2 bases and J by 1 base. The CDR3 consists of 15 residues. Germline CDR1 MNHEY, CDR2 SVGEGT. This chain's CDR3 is CASSYDASGQETQYF. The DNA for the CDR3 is TGTGCCAGCAGTTACGACGCTAGCGGCCAAGAGACCCAGTACTTC.

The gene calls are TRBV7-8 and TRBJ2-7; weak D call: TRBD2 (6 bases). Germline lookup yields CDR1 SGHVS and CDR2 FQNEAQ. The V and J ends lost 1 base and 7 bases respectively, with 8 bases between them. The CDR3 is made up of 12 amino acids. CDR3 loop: CASSLVGTEQYF. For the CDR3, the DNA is TGTGCCAGCAGCTTAGTGGGGACTGAGCAGTACTTC.

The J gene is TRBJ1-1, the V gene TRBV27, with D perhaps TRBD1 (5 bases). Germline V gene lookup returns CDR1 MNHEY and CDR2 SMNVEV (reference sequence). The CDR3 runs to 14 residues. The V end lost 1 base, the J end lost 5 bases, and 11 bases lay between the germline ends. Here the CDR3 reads CASSLLGWGTEAFF. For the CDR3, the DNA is TGTGCCAGCAGTTTATTAGGTTGGGGGACTGAAGCTTTCTTT.

The CDR3 region is CASSQDMTSGNTIYF. CDR3 DNA sequence: TGCGCCAGCAGCCAAGATATGACCTCTGGAAACACCATATATTTT. This sequence joins TRBV4-3 and TRBJ1-3; D uncertain. This CDR3 is built from 15 residues. The V gene lost 0 bases and the J gene lost 0 bases, with 6 bases spanning the gap. Germline V lookup: CDR1 LGHNA, CDR2 YSLEER.

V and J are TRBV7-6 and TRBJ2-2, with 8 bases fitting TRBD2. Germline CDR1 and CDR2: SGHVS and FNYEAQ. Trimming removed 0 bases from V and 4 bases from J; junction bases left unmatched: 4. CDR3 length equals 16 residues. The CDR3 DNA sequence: TGTGCCAGCAGCTTAGCGGCAGCGGGGGTCACCGGGGAGCTGTTTTTT. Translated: CASSLAAAGVTGELFF.

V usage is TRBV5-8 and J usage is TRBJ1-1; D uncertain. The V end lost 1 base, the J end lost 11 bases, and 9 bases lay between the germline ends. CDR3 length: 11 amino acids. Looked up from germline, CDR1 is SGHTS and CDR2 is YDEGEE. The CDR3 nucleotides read TGTGCCAGCAGCTTGCCGGGGTCGGCTTTCTTT. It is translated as CASSLPGSAFF.

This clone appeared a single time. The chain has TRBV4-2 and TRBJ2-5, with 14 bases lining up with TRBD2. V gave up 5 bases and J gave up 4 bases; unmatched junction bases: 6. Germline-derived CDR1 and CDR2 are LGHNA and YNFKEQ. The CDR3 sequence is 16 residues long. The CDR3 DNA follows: TGTGCCAGCAGCTCCCCGGGACTAGCGGGGGCAGAGACCCAGTACTTC. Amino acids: CASSSPGLAGAETQYF.

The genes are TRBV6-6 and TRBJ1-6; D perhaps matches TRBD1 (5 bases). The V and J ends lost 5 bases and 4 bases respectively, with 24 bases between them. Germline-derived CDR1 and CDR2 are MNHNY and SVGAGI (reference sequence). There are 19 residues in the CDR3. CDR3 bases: TGTGCCAGCAGTCGACGGCAGCCGGGACCGGGAGGATATAATTCACCCCTCCACTTT. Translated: CASSRRQPGPGGYNSPLHF.